This T cell receptor (beta chain) was captured by sequencing in a study of regulatory T cells in long-lasting Graves disease. Time point meaning: newly diagnosed GD, antithyroid drugs for less than 3 months. The authors made the TCR library using RNA they extracted from PBMCs. Arm-PCR with iRepertoire HTBI primers amplified the CDR3 regions for these TCR beta libraries. TCRdb processed the multiplex PCR reads anew with MiXCR; each CDR3 protein has one entry. The table lists roughly 560,000 distinct CDR3 sequences, 16% of them singletons. Only a few counts were recorded for this clonotype. CDR3 length: 17 residues. V was clipped by 6 bases and J by 1 base, with 16 bases between them. Germline V gene lookup returns CDR1 LGHNT and CDR2 FRNRAP. These records were also assigned to another study, of T cells in Graves' hyperthyroidism and ophthalmopathy.

This clonotype originated in a woman aged 35-60 years with Graves disease. This chain uses TRBV12-5 with TRBJ2-6; D may correspond to TRBD1 or TRBD2 (5 bases each). The specimen comprised peripheral blood mononuclear cells (PBMCs), sampled at new diagnosis, from a patient treated with antithyroid drugs. CDR3 sequence reads: CASGPPEGLSGANVLTF. In DNA form, the CDR3 reads TGTGCTAGTGGCCCGCCCGAGGGGTTATCTGGGGCCAACGTCCTGACTTTC.